This entry lists 29 T cell receptor beta chains sequenced from one sample in a study of T-cell reconstitution after alpha-beta-depleted transplantation in children. Unique molecular identifiers were used to barcode this TCRbeta library. In TCRdb, the PCR reads were re-called with MiXCR into one record per CDR3 protein. The data show about 900,000 distinct CDR3 sequences, roughly 31% seen once. Sample: PBMCs, mostly from graft donor cells, taken 360 days after TCRalphabeta/CD19-depleted stem cell transplant. Receptors originate from a boy in the first two years of life who had a stem cell transplant for SCID, so the T cells may come from the graft donor.

The chain employs TRBV15 and TRBJ2-3; D may be TRBD1 (5 bases). This CDR3 has 14 residues. V was trimmed by 0 bases and J by 9 bases, leaving 13 bases between them. From germline, CDR1 is LNHNV and CDR2 YYDKDF (reference sequence). CDR3 in DNA: TGTGCCACCAGCAGAGACAGGGAAGGAGAAACGCAGTATTTT. Amino acids: CATSRDREGETQYF.

The rearrangement uses TRBV7-2 and TRBJ2-1; TRBD1 agrees at 10 bases. Germline V lookup: CDR1 SGHTA, CDR2 FQGNSA. J was trimmed by 5 bases and V by 6 bases; bases with no gene match: 10. This CDR3 comprises 16 residues. CDR3 DNA: TGTGCCAGCAGTGGTAGGGACAGGGGATGGAACAATGAGCAGTTCTTC. It specifies CASSGRDRGWNNEQFF.

This clonotype was counted a few times. The chain combines TRBV7-6 with TRBJ2-3; possible D gene TRBD2, 6 bases. Trimming removed 2 bases at V and 1 base at J, with 13 bases between. The CDR3 loop spans 16 amino acids. CDR1 is SGHVS, CDR2 FNYEAQ, per germline. The DNA for the CDR3 is TGTGCCAGCAGCTTATCGATGGCTAGCGGCACAGATACGCAGTATTTT. Amino acids: CASSLSMASGTDTQYF.

The genes are TRBV7-9 and TRBJ1-4; 10 nucleotides match TRBD1. The germline V gene has CDR1 SEHNR and CDR2 FQNEAQ (reference sequence). The CDR3 has 14 residues. V dropped 4 bases and J dropped 8; count of bases not matched to a gene: 4. The CDR3 loop reads CASSSDRGKEKLFF. The DNA for the CDR3 is TGTGCCAGCAGCTCGGACAGGGGGAAGGAAAAACTGTTTTTT.

V usage is TRBV9 and J usage is TRBJ1-1, with D possibly TRBD1 on 6 matching bases. Looked up from germline, CDR1 is SGDLS and CDR2 is YYNGEE. V was cut by 3 bases and J by 2 bases, with 17 bases left in between. CDR3 length: 16 amino acids. The CDR3 loop reads CASSGGQGGTNTEAFF. CDR3 nucleotides: TGTGCCAGCAGCGGGGGTCAAGGGGGGACTAACACTGAAGCTTTCTTT.

The chain has TRBV20-1 and TRBJ2-7; the D gene is possibly TRBD2 (6 bases). Germline V lookup: CDR1 DFQATT, CDR2 SNEGSKA (reference sequence). The CDR3 sequence is 13 residues long. Trimming removed 3 bases from V and 4 bases from J, with 13 bases in between. The CDR3 nucleotides are TGCAGTGCTAGGGGACTTATGGGTTACGAGCAGTACTTC. Translated, it gives CSARGLMGYEQYF.

V usage is TRBV6-5 and J usage is TRBJ2-1; the match to TRBD2 covers 8 bases. J was trimmed by 7 bases and V by 1 base; bases with no gene match: 6. Germline V gene sequence: CDR1 MNHEY, CDR2 SVGAGI. The CDR3 runs to 15 residues. CDR3 coding DNA: TGTGCCAGCAGTTACTTCCACGGGGGGGGAAATGAGCAGTTCTTC. Translation gives CASSYFHGGGNEQFF.

The chain joins TRBV20-1 to TRBJ2-1; perhaps D is TRBD1 or TRBD2 (5 bases each). The CDR3 length is 14 residues. Germline CDR1 is DFQATT and CDR2 is SNEGSKA (reference sequence). With 5 bases removed from V and 7 bases from J, the gap between germline ends came to 18 bases. In DNA form, the CDR3 reads TGCAGTGCTGGGGTAACGCAGGGAGTGAATGAGCAGTTCTTC. Residues: CSAGVTQGVNEQFF.

V is TRBV20-1 and J is TRBJ2-7; D is perhaps TRBD1 (5 bases). The CDR3 totals 15 residues. V lost 3 bases and J lost 0, with 15 bases in between. Germline V lookup: CDR1 DFQATT, CDR2 SNEGSKA (reference sequence). CDR3 sequence (DNA): TGCAGTGCTAGGGACGACAGCCTCCTCTCCTACGAGCAGTACTTC. This codes for CSARDDSLLSYEQYF.

There are a few counts of this clonotype. The CDR3, as DNA: TGTGCCAGCAGGAGGTTAAGCAATGAGCAGTTCTTC. It codes for CASRRLSNEQFF. This chain connects TRBV27 to TRBJ2-1; D call uncertain. Germline loops: CDR1 MNHEY, CDR2 SMNVEV (reference sequence). V shed 6 bases and J shed 6 bases, with 9 bases lying between them. The length of the CDR3 is 12 residues.

This clonotype was counted at least ten times. Relative to the germline gene, one junction end is altered; a read error may explain this. The rearrangement joins TRBV7-2 to TRBJ2-2, with 8 bases fitting TRBD1. The CDR3 has 15 residues. Germline loops: CDR1 SGHTA, CDR2 FQGNSA. Here the CDR3 reads CASSSDRVNTGELFF. CDR3 DNA: TGCGCCAGCAGTTCGGACAGGGTAAACACCGGGGAGCTGTTTTTT.

V is TRBV10-3 and J is TRBJ2-1, with D maybe TRBD1 (6 bases). V dropped 10 bases and J dropped 11 bases, with 12 bases sitting between them. Per germline, CDR1 ENHRY and CDR2 SYGVKD. The CDR3 has 10 amino acids. The CDR3 protein is CASGWGQQFF. In nucleotides, the CDR3 is TGTGCCAGCGGGTGGGGGCAGCAGTTCTTC.

The genes are TRBV5-1 and TRBJ2-1; 12 bases are shared with TRBD2. V was clipped by 0 bases and J by 2 bases; unmatched bases: 6. CDR1 and CDR2 (germline): SGHRS, YFSETQ. The CDR3 has 18 residues. CDR3 nucleotide sequence: TGCGCCAGCAGCTTGGCCAGCCGGACTAGCGGGACCTACAATGAGCAGTTCTTC. Translation: CASSLASRTSGTYNEQFF.

This chain links TRBV20-1 with TRBJ2-6; 9 nucleotides align to TRBD1. The CDR3 is 18 residues long. V trimming: 6 bases; J trimming: 2 bases; junction bases outside the gene matches: 14. Germline V gives CDR1 DFQATT, CDR2 SNEGSKA (reference sequence). The CDR3 protein is CSATVGGQGVAGANVLTF. In DNA form, the CDR3 reads TGCAGTGCAACCGTGGGGGGACAGGGTGTGGCTGGGGCCAACGTCCTGACTTTC.

This chain's CDR3 is CASSSLNRGRSYNEQFF. In nucleotides, the CDR3 is TGTGCCAGCAGTTCCCTTAACCGGGGTAGGTCCTACAATGAGCAGTTCTTC. The chain uses TRBV12-3 or TRBV12-4 and TRBJ2-1; perhaps TRBD2 as D (5 bases). The CDR3 length is 17 residues. The V gene lost 4 bases and the J gene lost 1 base, with 17 bases spanning the gap.

Here the CDR3 reads CASSQDGWTDSGNTIYF. The CDR3 DNA is TGTGCCAGCAGCCAAGATGGATGGACCGACTCTGGAAACACCATATATTTT. The V gene is TRBV4-2, the J gene TRBJ1-3; D is uncertain. V was pared by 0 bases and J by 0 bases, with 12 bases between. The germline CDR1 and CDR2 sequences are LGHNA and YNFKEQ. The CDR3 runs to 17 residues.

This clonotype was found a few times. The genes are TRBV25-1 and TRBJ1-5; D unclear. The CDR3 is made up of 16 amino acids. The germline V and J ends were trimmed by 1 base and 5 bases, with 15 bases remaining between them. Germline CDR1 MGHDK, CDR2 SYGVNS. CDR3 residues: CASSESGRGRDQPQHF. As DNA, the CDR3 is TGTGCCAGCAGTGAATCGGGCCGGGGAAGAGATCAGCCCCAGCATTTT.

V is TRBV5-1 and J is TRBJ2-3, with D possibly called TRBD1 or TRBD2 (5 bases each). CDR3 length: 15 residues. The germline V gene encodes CDR1 SGHRS and CDR2 YFSETQ. Trimming took off 3 bases at V and 6 bases at J, with 17 bases between the two ends. The CDR3 DNA reads TGCGCCAGCAGCTGGGCCGGGACGCCGTCGGATACGCAGTATTTT. Translating gives CASSWAGTPSDTQYF.

This clonotype was seen more than once but under ten times. The chain links TRBV4-1 to TRBJ2-1; D perhaps matches TRBD2 (5 bases). CDR1 MGHRA and CDR2 YSYEKL come from the germline V gene. Trimming removed 3 bases at V and 9 bases at J, with 9 bases between. The CDR3 covers 12 residues. CDR3 protein: CASSQRVGEQFF. The CDR3 bases are TGCGCCAGCAGCCAGAGGGTGGGTGAGCAGTTCTTC.

This chain connects TRBV5-6 to TRBJ1-6, with D unclear. Trimming took 0 bases from V and 0 from J, leaving 13 bases between them. Germline lookup yields CDR1 SGHDT and CDR2 YYEEEE. The CDR3 runs to 18 residues. The CDR3 DNA sequence: TGTGCCAGCAGCTTGGAGAGGATCAGCGTCTCCTATAATTCACCCCTCCACTTT. It specifies CASSLERISVSYNSPLHF.

This clonotype was recorded a few times. The chain recombines TRBV18 with TRBJ2-1, with D possibly being TRBD2 (6 bases). CDR3 length equals 16 residues. Germline lookup yields CDR1 KGHSH and CDR2 LQKENI. With 5 bases removed from V and 4 bases from J, the gap between germline ends came to 18 bases. CDR3 protein: CASSDPPRDLYNEQFF. In nucleotides, the CDR3 is TGTGCCAGCTCAGATCCCCCCCGGGACTTGTACAATGAGCAGTTCTTC.

This clonotype showed up just a few times. The rearrangement uses TRBV29-1 and TRBJ2-1; 7 bases map to TRBD2. With 7 bases clipped from V and 8 bases from J, the junction kept 11 bases outside the gene matches. Germline V CDR1 and CDR2: SQVTM, ANQGSEA. The CDR3 is 13 amino acids. The CDR3 sequence: CSAVRGLVYEQFF. DNA of the CDR3: TGCAGCGCCGTCAGAGGACTAGTGTATGAGCAGTTCTTC.

V usage is TRBV4-3 and J usage is TRBJ1-2; D remains unclear. V gave up 5 bases and J gave up 2 bases, with 15 bases separating them. CDR1 LGHNA and CDR2 YSLEER come from the germline V gene. The CDR3 is made up of 15 amino acids. The CDR3 nucleotides are TGCGCCAGCAGCTTCCGGCCCCATCCCAACTATGGCTACACCTTC. Encoded protein: CASSFRPHPNYGYTF.

This clonotype has a count of ten or more. The gene calls are TRBV9 and TRBJ1-1; D not resolved. Germline assignment: CDR1 SGDLS and CDR2 YYNGEE. The V gene lost 0 bases and the J gene lost 4 bases, with 10 bases spanning the gap. CDR3 length: 14 amino acids. This CDR3 is CASSVVGGSTEAFF. DNA for the CDR3: TGTGCCAGCAGCGTAGTCGGAGGATCCACTGAAGCTTTCTTT.

This chain uses TRBV5-1 with TRBJ2-3; 11 bases align to TRBD1. Trimming removed 0 bases from V and 8 bases from J; junction bases left unmatched: 8. The germline V gene has CDR1 SGHRS and CDR2 YFSETQ. This CDR3 has 16 amino acids. CDR3 residues: CASSLGTGTGGSTQYF. The DNA for the CDR3 is TGCGCCAGCAGCTTGGGGACCGGGACAGGGGGGAGTACGCAGTATTTT.

This clonotype was seen repeatedly, ten times or more. The chain joins TRBV5-1 to TRBJ1-1; TRBD1 matches 9 bases. The CDR3 extends over 14 amino acids. With 7 bases clipped from V and 4 bases from J, the junction kept 8 bases outside the gene matches. CDR1 and CDR2 from the germline V gene are SGHRS and YFSETQ. The chain's CDR3 is CASRKTGGGTEAFF. The CDR3 DNA follows: TGCGCCAGCCGCAAAACAGGGGGCGGCACTGAAGCTTTCTTT. Drawing the rest from reference TRBV5-1 and TRBJ1-1, the complete variable domain is KAGVTQTPRYLIKTRGQQVTLSCSPISGHRSVSWYQQTPGQGLQFLFEYFSETQRNKGNFPGRFSGRQFSNSRSEMNVSTLELGDSALYLCASRKTGGGTEAFFGQGTRLTVV.

This chain connects TRBV5-1 to TRBJ2-1; D possibly uses TRBD1 or TRBD2 (5 bases each). Per the germline V gene, CDR1 is SGHRS and CDR2 is YFSETQ. The CDR3 length is 16 residues. The V gene lost 3 bases and the J gene lost 5 bases, with 18 bases spanning the gap. The CDR3 loop is CASSSGTRGPHNEQFF. CDR3 sequence (DNA): TGCGCCAGCAGCTCAGGGACGAGAGGGCCGCACAATGAGCAGTTCTTC.

This clonotype was observed a handful of times. This sequence joins TRBV15 and TRBJ2-4, with D possibly matching TRBD2 (5 bases). Trimming cost V 1 base and J 6 bases, with 10 bases left between them. CDR3 length equals 14 residues. Germline V gene lookup returns CDR1 LNHNV and CDR2 YYDKDF (reference sequence). CDR3 protein: CATSRGGIGNIQYF. The CDR3 DNA sequence: TGTGCCACCAGCAGAGGAGGGATCGGAAACATTCAGTACTTC. Full variable domain (remainder filled in from reference TRBV15 and TRBJ2-4): DAMVIQNPRYQVTQFGKPVTLSCSQTLNHNVMYWYQQKSSQAPKLLFHYYDKDFNNEADTPDNFQSRRPNTSFCFLDIRSPGLGDTAMYLCATSRGGIGNIQYFGAGTRLSVL.

The chain carries TRBV29-1 and TRBJ2-1; 13 nucleotides line up with TRBD2. The CDR3 runs 19 residues. The V segment lost 3 bases and the J segment 0 bases; nucleotides outside the gene matches: 11. Per the germline V gene, CDR1 is SQVTM and CDR2 is ANQGSEA. The CDR3 spells CSVERLAGGIKGSYNEQFF. The CDR3 DNA is TGCAGCGTTGAGCGACTAGCGGGGGGCATAAAGGGCTCCTACAATGAGCAGTTCTTC.